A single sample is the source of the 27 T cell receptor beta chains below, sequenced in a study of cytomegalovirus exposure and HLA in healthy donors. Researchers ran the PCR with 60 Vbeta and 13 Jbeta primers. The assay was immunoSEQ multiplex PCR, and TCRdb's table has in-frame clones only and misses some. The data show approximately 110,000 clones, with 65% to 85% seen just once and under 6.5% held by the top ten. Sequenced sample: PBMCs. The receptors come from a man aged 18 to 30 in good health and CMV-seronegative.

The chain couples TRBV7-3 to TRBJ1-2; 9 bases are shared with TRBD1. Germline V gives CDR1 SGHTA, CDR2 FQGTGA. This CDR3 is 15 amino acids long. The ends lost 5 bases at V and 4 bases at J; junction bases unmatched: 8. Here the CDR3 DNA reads TGTGCCAGCAGCCCGGGACAGGGTCCCCTCTATGGCTACACCTTC. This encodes CASSPGQGPLYGYTF.

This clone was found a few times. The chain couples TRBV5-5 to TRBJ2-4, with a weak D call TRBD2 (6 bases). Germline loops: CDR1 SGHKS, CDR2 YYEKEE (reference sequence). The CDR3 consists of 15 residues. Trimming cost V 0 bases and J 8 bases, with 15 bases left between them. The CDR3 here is CASSLAWSGGDIQYF. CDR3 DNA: TGTGCCAGCAGCTTGGCATGGTCCGGGGGTGACATTCAGTACTTC. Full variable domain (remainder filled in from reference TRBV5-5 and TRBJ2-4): DAGVTQSPTHLIKTRGQQVTLRCSPISGHKSVSWYQQVLGQGPQFIFQYYEKEERGRGNFPDRFSARQFPNYSSELNVNALLLGDSALYLCASSLAWSGGDIQYFGAGTRLSVL.

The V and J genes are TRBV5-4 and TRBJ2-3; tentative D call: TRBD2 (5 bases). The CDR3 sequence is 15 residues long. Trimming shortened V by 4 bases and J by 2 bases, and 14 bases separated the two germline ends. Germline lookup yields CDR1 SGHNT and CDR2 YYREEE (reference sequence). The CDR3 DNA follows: TGTGCCAGCAGCCGGGGAAGGTCTCTCACAGATACGCAGTATTTT. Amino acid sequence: CASSRGRSLTDTQYF.

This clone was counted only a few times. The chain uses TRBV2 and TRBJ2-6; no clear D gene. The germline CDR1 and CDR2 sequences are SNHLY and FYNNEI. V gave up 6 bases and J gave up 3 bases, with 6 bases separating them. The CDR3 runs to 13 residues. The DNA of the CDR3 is TGTGCCAGCAGGGGCCTTGGGGCCAACGTCCTGACTTTC. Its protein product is CASRGLGANVLTF.

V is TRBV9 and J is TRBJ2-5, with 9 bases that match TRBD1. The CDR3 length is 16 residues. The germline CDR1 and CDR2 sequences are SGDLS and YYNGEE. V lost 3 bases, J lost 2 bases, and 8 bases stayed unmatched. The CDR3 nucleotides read TGTGCCAGCAGCGCGGGACAGGGTTTTGGGCAAGAGACCCAGTACTTC. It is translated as CASSAGQGFGQETQYF. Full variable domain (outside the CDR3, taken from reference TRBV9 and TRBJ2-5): DSGVTQTPKHLITATGQRVTLRCSPRSGDLSVYWYQQSLDQGLQFLIQYYNGEERAKGNILERFSAQQFPDLHSELNLSSLELGDSALYFCASSAGQGFGQETQYFGPGTRLLVL.

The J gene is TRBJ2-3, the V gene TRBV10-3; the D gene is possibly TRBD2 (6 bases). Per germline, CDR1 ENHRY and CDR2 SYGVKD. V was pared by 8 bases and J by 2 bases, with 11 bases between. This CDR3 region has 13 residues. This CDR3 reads CAIGTHHTDTQYF. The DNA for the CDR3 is TGTGCCATCGGGACTCACCACACAGATACGCAGTATTTT.

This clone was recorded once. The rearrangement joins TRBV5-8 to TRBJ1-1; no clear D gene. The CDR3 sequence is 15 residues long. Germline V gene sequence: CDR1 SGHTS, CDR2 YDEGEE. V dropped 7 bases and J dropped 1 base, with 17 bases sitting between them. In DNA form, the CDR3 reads TGTGCCAGCCCCGGCCAGGCCCTCCGGAACACTGAAGCTTTCTTT. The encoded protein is CASPGQALRNTEAFF.

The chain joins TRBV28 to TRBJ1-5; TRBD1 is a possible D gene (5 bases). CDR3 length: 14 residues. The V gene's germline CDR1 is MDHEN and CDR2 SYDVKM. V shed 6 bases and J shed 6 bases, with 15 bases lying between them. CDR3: CASREQVVGQPQHF. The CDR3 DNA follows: TGTGCCAGCAGGGAACAGGTGGTGGGTCAGCCCCAGCATTTT.

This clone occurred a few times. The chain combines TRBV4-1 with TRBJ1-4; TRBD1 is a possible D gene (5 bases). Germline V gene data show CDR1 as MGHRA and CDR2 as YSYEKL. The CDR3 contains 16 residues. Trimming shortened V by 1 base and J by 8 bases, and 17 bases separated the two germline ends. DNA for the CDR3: TGCGCCAGCAGCCAAGGGGAAAGGTGGGAGGGGGAAAAACTGTTTTTT. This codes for CASSQGERWEGEKLFF.

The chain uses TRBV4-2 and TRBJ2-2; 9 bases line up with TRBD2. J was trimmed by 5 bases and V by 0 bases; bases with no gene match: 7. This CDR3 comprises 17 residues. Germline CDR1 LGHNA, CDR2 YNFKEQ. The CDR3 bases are TGTGCCAGCAGCCAAGAAAAGGGACTAGCAGTAACCGGGGAGCTGTTTTTT. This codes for CASSQEKGLAVTGELFF.

The CDR3 region is CASSLGGSEQYF. CDR3 coding DNA: TGTGCCAGCAGCTTAGGTGGCTCCGAGCAGTACTTC. This chain links TRBV7-9 with TRBJ2-7; D call uncertain. Germline lookup yields CDR1 SEHNR and CDR2 FQNEAQ (reference sequence). This CDR3 region has 12 residues. Trimming took 1 base from V and 6 from J, leaving 7 bases between them.

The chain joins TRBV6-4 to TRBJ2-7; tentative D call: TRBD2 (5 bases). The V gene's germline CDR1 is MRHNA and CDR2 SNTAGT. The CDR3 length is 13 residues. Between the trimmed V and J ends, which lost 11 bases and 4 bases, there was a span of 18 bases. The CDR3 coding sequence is TGTGCCCCTCTGCAAGAGGGTTGGTACGAGCAGTACTTC. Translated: CAPLQEGWYEQYF.

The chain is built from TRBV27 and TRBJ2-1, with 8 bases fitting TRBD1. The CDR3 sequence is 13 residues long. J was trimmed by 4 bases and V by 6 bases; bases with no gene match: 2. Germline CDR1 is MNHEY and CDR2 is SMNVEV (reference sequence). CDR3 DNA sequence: TGTGCCAGCAGCTGGACAGGGTACAATGAGCAGTTCTTC. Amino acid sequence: CASSWTGYNEQFF.

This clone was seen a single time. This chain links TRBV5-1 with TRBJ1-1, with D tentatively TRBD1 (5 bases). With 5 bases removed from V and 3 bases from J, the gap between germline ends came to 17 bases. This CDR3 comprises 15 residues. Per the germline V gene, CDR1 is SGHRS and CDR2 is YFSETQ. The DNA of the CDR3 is TGCGCCAGCAGACCAGGGAATTTCAGGGACACTGAAGCTTTCTTT. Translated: CASRPGNFRDTEAFF.

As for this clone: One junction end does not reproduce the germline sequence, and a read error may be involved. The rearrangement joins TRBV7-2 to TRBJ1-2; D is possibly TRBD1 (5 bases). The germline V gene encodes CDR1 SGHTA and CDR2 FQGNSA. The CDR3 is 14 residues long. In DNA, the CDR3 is TGTGCCAGCAGCATAGCCACCGGGGGCTATGGCTACACCTTC. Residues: CASSIATGGYGYTF.

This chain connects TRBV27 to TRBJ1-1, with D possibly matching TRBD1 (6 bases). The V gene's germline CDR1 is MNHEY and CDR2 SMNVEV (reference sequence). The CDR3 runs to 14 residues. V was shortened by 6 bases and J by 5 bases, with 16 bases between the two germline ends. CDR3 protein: CASSVGWGLTEAFF. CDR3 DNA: TGTGCCAGCAGCGTTGGGTGGGGGCTGACTGAAGCTTTCTTT.

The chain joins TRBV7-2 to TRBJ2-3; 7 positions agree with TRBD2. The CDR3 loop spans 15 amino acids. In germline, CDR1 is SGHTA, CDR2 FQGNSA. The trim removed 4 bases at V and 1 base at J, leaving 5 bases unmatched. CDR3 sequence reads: CASSSGTTRTDTQYF. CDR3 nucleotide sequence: TGTGCCAGCAGCTCCGGGACTACCCGCACAGATACGCAGTATTTT.

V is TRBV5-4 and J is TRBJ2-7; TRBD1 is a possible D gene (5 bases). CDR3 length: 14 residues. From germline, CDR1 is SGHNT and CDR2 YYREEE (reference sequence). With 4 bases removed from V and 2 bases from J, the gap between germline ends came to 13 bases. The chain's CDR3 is CASSAVTDPYEQYF. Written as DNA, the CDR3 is TGTGCCAGCAGCGCGGTGACAGATCCCTACGAGCAGTACTTC.

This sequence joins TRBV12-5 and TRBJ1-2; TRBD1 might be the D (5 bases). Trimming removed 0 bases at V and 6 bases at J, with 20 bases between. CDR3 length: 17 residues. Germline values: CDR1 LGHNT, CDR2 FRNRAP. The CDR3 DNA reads TGTGCTAGTGGTTTGGTTTCGGGGGGGATTTTAGGGGATGGCTACACCTTC. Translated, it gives CASGLVSGGILGDGYTF.

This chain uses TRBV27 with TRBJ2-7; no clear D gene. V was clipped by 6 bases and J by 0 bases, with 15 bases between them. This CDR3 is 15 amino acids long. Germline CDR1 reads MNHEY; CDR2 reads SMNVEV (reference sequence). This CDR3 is CASSSPGSHSYEQYF. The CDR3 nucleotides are TGTGCCAGCAGCTCCCCCGGGTCCCACTCCTACGAGCAGTACTTC.

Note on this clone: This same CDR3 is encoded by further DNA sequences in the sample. CDR3 nucleotides: TGTGCCAGCTCACCGCTGATACTGGGACAGGGTATTAGGTTTGATCCCAGCACTGAAGCTTTCTTT. Protein sequence: CASSPLILGQGIRFDPSTEAFF. This chain links TRBV18 with TRBJ1-1; 9 bases are a match to TRBD1. The CDR3 spans 22 residues. J was trimmed by 4 bases and V by 3 bases; bases with no gene match: 27. Germline CDR1 is KGHSH and CDR2 is LQKENI.

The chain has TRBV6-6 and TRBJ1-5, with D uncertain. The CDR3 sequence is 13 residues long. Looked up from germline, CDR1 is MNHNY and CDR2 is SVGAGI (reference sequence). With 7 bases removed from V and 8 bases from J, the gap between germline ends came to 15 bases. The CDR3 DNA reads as TGTGCCAGCACCCTGGACTCGATCAAGCCCCAGCATTTT. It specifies CASTLDSIKPQHF.

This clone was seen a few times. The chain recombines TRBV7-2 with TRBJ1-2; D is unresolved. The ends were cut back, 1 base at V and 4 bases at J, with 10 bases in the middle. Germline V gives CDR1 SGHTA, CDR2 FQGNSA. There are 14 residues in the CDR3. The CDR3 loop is CASSLEEGPYGYTF. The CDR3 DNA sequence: TGTGCCAGCAGCTTAGAGGAGGGTCCCTATGGCTACACCTTC.

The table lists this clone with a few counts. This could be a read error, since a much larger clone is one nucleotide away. This chain's CDR3 is CASSIVTTGGDGYTF. In DNA, the CDR3 is TGTGCCAGCAGTATTGTAACTACGGGGGGGGATGGCTACACCTTC. This chain joins TRBV25-1 and TRBJ1-2; a weak D match, TRBD1 (5 bases). The germline V gene has CDR1 MGHDK and CDR2 SYGVNS. CDR3 size: 15 residues. Trimming removed 5 bases at V and 6 bases at J, with 19 bases between.

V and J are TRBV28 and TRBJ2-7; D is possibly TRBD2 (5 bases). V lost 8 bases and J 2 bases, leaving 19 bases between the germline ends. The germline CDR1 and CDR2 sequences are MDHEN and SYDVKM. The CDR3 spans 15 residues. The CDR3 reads CASRAEQSLPYEQYF. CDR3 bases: TGTGCCAGCCGAGCGGAGCAATCCCTACCCTACGAGCAGTACTTC.

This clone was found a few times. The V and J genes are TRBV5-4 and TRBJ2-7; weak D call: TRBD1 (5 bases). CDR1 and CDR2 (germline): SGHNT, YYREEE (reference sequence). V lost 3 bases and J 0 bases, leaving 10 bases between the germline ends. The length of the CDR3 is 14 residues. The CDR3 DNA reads TGTGCCAGCAGCTGGGGCGGATCCTCCTACGAGCAGTACTTC. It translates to CASSWGGSSYEQYF.

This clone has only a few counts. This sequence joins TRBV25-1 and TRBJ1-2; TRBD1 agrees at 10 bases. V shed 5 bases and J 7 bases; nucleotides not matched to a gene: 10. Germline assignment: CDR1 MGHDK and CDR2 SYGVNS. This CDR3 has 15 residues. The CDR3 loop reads CASSRPTGGYGGYTF. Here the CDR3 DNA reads TGTGCCAGCAGTCGCCCGACAGGGGGCTACGGTGGCTACACCTTC.